The source of this T cell receptor (beta chain) is a study of cytomegalovirus exposure and HLA in healthy donors. Study-level results: The study dropped some indistinguishable V segments, TRBV6-2 and TRBV6-3 among them. There were some public TCRs occurring in many donors, but most TCR sequences were rare. A later analysis associated 15,000 to 20,000 TCR beta sequences with HLA alleles at a 0.05 false discovery rate. Confirmation in vitro established that three CMV-associated chains were specific for CMV antigens.

A remark on this clone: Its antigen is undetermined.

With 7 bases removed from V and 1 base from J, the gap between germline ends came to 8 bases. This CDR3 spans 12 amino acids. The germline V gene encodes CDR1 SGHRS and CDR2 YFSETQ. Both 60 Vbeta primers and 13 Jbeta primers went into the PCR. Clones were read by immunoSEQ multiplex PCR, and TCRdb kept only the in-frame ones, dropping some. The listing records some 60,000 clones. The TCR was taken from a young man in good health and CMV-seropositive. V gene TRBV5-1 combines with J gene TRBJ1-1, with unresolved D. The sequenced sample consisted of PBMCs. CDR3 DNA sequence: TGCGCCAGCGCGGAGGGGAACACTGAAGCTTTCTTT. Its protein is CASAEGNTEAFF.